This T cell receptor beta chain was captured in a study of blood T cell repertoires in COVID-19. Per the germline V gene, CDR1 is MNHEY and CDR2 is SVGEGT. J was trimmed by 4 bases and V by 5 bases; bases with no gene match: 13. This CDR3 spans 17 amino acids. TCRdb keeps only in-frame clones here, not all; method: immunoSEQ multiplex PCR. The repertoire holds 310,000 or so clones, roughly 88% seen once, with approximately 4% in the top ten. This TCR derives from a woman in her 50s with active or convalescent COVID-19. The gene calls are TRBV6-2 or TRBV6-3 and TRBJ2-2, with 7 positions matching TRBD2. Material: peripheral blood. The chain's CDR3 is CASSEAASGRATGELFF. In DNA form, the CDR3 reads TGTGCCAGCAGTGAGGCCGCTAGTGGGAGGGCCACCGGGGAGCTGTTTTTT.